These 7 T cell receptor beta chains were all obtained from the same sample, sequenced in a study of T cell repertoires in cytomegalovirus infection. Via MiXCR, TCRdb re-called the reads, giving one row per CDR3 protein. The sample lists about 770,000 distinct CDR3 sequences, about 27% occurring once. Their cognate antigens are unknown. The specimen comprised cultured CD8+ T cells from PBMCs, sampled from culture after CMV antigen stimulation. Receptors were obtained from a human donor in good health (CMV status not recorded). Some clones in this sample may be carry-over from other donors' samples.

The genes are TRBV7-3 and TRBJ1-2; TRBD1 matches 8 bases. The CDR3 contains 15 residues. Per germline, CDR1 SGHTA and CDR2 FQGTGA. J gave up 6 bases and V 4 bases, and 10 bases lay outside the gene matches. In DNA, the CDR3 is TGTGCCAGCAGCTCAACGCCAGGGGGCGTAGATGGCTACACCTTC. It is translated as CASSSTPGGVDGYTF.

This clonotype came up many times. The chain couples TRBV6-5 to TRBJ2-1; D assignment may be TRBD1 or TRBD2 (5 bases each). The CDR3 has 11 amino acids. Trimming cost V 7 bases and J 10 bases, with 11 bases left between them. CDR1 and CDR2 (germline): MNHEY, SVGAGI. CDR3 coding DNA: TGTGCCAGCACCTCCGGGGACGAGCAGTTCTTC. This codes for CASTSGDEQFF.

The chain carries TRBV6-2 or TRBV6-3 and TRBJ1-1; D gene unclear. Trimming cost V 2 bases and J 10 bases, with 11 bases left between them. There are 12 residues in the CDR3. The germline CDR1 and CDR2 sequences are MNHEY and SVGEGT. CDR3 sequence: CASSYDPPVAFF. The DNA for the CDR3 is TGTGCCAGCAGTTACGACCCCCCGGTAGCTTTCTTT.

In its sample, this clonotype was seen many times. The chain combines TRBV6-1 with TRBJ2-2, with a possible D match to TRBD1 (6 bases). Trimming removed 6 bases at V and 1 base at J, with 12 bases between. CDR3 size: 15 residues. CDR1 and CDR2 (germline): MNHNS, SASEGT. CDR3 residues: CASRHRQENTGELFF. CDR3 DNA: TGTGCCAGCAGACACCGACAGGAGAACACCGGGGAGCTGTTTTTT.

This chain joins TRBV7-9 and TRBJ2-5; either TRBD1 or TRBD2 may fit D (6 bases each). CDR3 length equals 13 residues. V was cut by 7 bases and J by 5 bases, with 14 bases left in between. Germline lookup yields CDR1 SEHNR and CDR2 FQNEAQ (reference sequence). The CDR3 DNA reads TGTGCCAGCACCAACCGGGGGCGGGAGACCCAGTACTTC. It specifies CASTNRGRETQYF.

This clonotype was observed at least ten times. V and J are TRBV7-2 and TRBJ1-5, with D tentatively TRBD1 (6 bases). CDR3 size: 15 residues. The V and J ends lost 1 base and 3 bases respectively, with 10 bases between them. Germline-derived CDR1 and CDR2 are SGHTA and FQGNSA. The CDR3 DNA sequence: TGTGCCAGCAGCTTAGGACAGGTGAACAATCAGCCCCAGCATTTT. Its protein product is CASSLGQVNNQPQHF.

The rearrangement uses TRBV20-1 and TRBJ2-3, with 11 bases that match TRBD2. The V gene end was trimmed by 6 bases and the J gene end by 3 bases; junction bases not matched to a gene: 8. This CDR3 comprises 15 residues. Germline V lookup: CDR1 DFQATT, CDR2 SNEGSKA (reference sequence). CDR3 sequence: CSASTSGSGTDTQYF. CDR3 in DNA: TGCAGTGCAAGCACTAGCGGGAGTGGGACAGATACGCAGTATTTT.